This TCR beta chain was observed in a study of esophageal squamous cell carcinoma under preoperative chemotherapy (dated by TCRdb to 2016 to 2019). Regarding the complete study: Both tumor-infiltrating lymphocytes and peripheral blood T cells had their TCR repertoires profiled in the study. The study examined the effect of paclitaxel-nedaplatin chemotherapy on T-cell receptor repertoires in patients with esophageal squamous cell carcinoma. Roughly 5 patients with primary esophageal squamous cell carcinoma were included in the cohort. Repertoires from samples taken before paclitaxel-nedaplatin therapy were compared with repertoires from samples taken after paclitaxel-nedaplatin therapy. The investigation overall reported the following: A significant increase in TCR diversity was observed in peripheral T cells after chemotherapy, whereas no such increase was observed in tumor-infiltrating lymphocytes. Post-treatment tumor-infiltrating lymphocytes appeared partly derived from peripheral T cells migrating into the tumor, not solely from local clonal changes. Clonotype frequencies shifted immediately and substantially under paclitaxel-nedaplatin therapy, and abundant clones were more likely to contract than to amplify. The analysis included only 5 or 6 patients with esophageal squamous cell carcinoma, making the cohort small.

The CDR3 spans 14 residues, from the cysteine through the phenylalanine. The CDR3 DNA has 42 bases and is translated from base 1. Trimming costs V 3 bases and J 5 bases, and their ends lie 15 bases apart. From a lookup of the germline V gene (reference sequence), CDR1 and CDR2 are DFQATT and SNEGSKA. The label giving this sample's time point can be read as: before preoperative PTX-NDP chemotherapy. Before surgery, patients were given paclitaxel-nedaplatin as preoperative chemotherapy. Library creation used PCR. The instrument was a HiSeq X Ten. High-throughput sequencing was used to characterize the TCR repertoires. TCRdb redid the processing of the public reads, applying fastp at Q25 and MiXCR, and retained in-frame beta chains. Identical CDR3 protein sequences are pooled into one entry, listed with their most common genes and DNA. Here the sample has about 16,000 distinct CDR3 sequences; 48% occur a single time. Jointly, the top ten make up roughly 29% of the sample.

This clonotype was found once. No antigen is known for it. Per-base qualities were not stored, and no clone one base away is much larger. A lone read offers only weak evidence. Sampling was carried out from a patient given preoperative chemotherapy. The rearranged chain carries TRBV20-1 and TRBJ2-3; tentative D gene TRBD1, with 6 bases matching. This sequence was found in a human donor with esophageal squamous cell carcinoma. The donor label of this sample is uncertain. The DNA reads TGCAGTGCTAGTGGATCAGGGGAAATAGATACGCAGTATTTT. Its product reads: CSASGSGEIDTQYF.